A single sample is the source of the 18 T cell receptor beta chains below, sequenced in a study of CD8 T cells in ankylosing spondylitis. TCRdb re-called the 5' RACE reads with MiXCR, one entry per CDR3 protein. The sample has 10,000 or so distinct CDR3 sequences; 5% to 6.5% are singletons. The sequenced material came from blood, either unsorted or a sorted T cell fraction (not recorded which). The receptors shown here come from a female donor with ankylosing spondylitis or in good health (not recorded which).

By sample fraction, this clonotype is medium-sized. J is TRBJ2-3 and V is TRBV9; D possibly corresponds to TRBD2 (5 bases). The germline V and J ends were trimmed by 0 bases and 0 bases, with 5 bases remaining between them. Germline V CDR1 and CDR2: SGDLS, YYNGEE. The CDR3 extends over 14 amino acids. DNA of the CDR3: TGTGCCAGCAGCGTAGCGGGGAGCACAGATACGCAGTATTTT. Amino acids: CASSVAGSTDTQYF. The full variable domain, in which reference TRBV9 and TRBJ2-3 provide the parts outside the CDR3, is DSGVTQTPKHLITATGQRVTLRCSPRSGDLSVYWYQQSLDQGLQFLIQYYNGEERAKGNILERFSAQQFPDLHSELNLSSLELGDSALYFCASSVAGSTDTQYFGPGTRLTVL.

This clonotype has a count of ten or more. This chain joins TRBV9 and TRBJ2-3, with D unresolved. The germline V and J ends were trimmed by 3 bases and 6 bases, with 5 bases remaining between them. The CDR3 has 11 residues. CDR1 is SGDLS, CDR2 YYNGEE, per germline. CDR3: CASSATDTQYF. The CDR3 DNA follows: TGTGCCAGCAGCGCCACGGATACGCAGTATTTT. Variable domain in full (rest from reference TRBV9 and TRBJ2-3): DSGVTQTPKHLITATGQRVTLRCSPRSGDLSVYWYQQSLDQGLQFLIQYYNGEERAKGNILERFSAQQFPDLHSELNLSSLELGDSALYFCASSATDTQYFGPGTRLTVL.

In its sample, this clonotype was seen many times. The gene calls are TRBV9 and TRBJ1-2; D is perhaps TRBD1 (5 bases). CDR1 and CDR2 from the germline V gene are SGDLS and YYNGEE. CDR3 length equals 13 residues. V was clipped by 3 bases and J by 6 bases, with 12 bases between them. CDR3 DNA sequence: TGTGCCAGCAGCGCTGTTACGGGGGATGGCTACACCTTC. Translated, it gives CASSAVTGDGYTF.

This clonotype was seen at least ten times. The rearrangement joins TRBV9 to TRBJ2-3; D is perhaps TRBD1 (5 bases). CDR1 is SGDLS, CDR2 YYNGEE, per germline. V lost 1 base, J lost 6 bases, and 9 bases lay in between. CDR3 length: 13 residues. For the CDR3, the DNA is TGTGCCAGCAGCGTACAGGGATCGGATACGCAGTATTTT. Its protein product is CASSVQGSDTQYF.

The chain carries TRBV9 and TRBJ1-1; no firm D call. The CDR3 totals 15 residues. Germline CDR1 and CDR2: SGDLS and YYNGEE. V lost 0 bases, J lost 1 base, and 10 bases lay in between. The DNA of the CDR3 is TGTGCCAGCAGCGTAGTGGGCTACTCGAACACTGAAGCTTTCTTT. Residues: CASSVVGYSNTEAFF.

A single count supports this clonotype. The V call is TRBV9, the J call TRBJ1-5; D is unresolved. V shed 0 bases and J shed 3 bases, with 10 bases lying between them. This CDR3 contains 15 residues. Germline CDR1 is SGDLS and CDR2 is YYNGEE. CDR3 sequence: CASSVGGLHNQPQHF. The CDR3 DNA follows: TGTGCCAGCAGCGTAGGAGGATTGCACAATCAGCCCCAGCATTTT.

V and J are TRBV9 and TRBJ2-1, with 7 bases aligning to TRBD1. From germline, CDR1 is SGDLS and CDR2 YYNGEE. Trimming at V came to 5 bases and at J to 5 bases, leaving 1 base not matched to a gene. The CDR3 contains 12 residues. The CDR3 DNA reads as TGTGCCAGCAGTGGGACAGACAATGAGCAGTTCTTC. This translates into CASSGTDNEQFF.

This clonotype was seen repeatedly, ten times or more. The chain's CDR3 is CASSVWASGRNTGELFF. The CDR3 DNA sequence: TGTGCCAGCAGCGTATGGGCTAGCGGGAGGAACACCGGGGAGCTGTTTTTT. This chain joins TRBV9 and TRBJ2-2; 10 bases fit TRBD2. CDR1 SGDLS and CDR2 YYNGEE come from the germline V gene. This CDR3 region has 17 residues. Germline trimming cut 1 base from V and 1 base from J; bases unmatched to any gene: 4.

The V and J genes are TRBV9 and TRBJ2-7, with 7 bases identical to TRBD1. V shed 3 bases, J shed 2 bases, and the junction held 2 bases outside the gene matches. This CDR3 contains 13 residues. CDR1 SGDLS and CDR2 YYNGEE come from the germline V gene. The CDR3 nucleotides read TGTGCCAGCAGCGGAGACAGGGCCTACGAGCAGTACTTC. It codes for CASSGDRAYEQYF.

This clonotype was observed a few times. V gene TRBV23-1 combines with J gene TRBJ2-1, with 13 bases aligning to TRBD2. TRBV23-1 is recorded as an ORF, its role being uncertain. The CDR3 loop spans 17 amino acids. V gave up 2 bases and J gave up 5 bases; unmatched junction bases: 6. The CDR3: CASSQVGLAGANNEQFF. CDR3 sequence (DNA): TGCGCCAGCAGTCAAGTAGGACTAGCGGGGGCAAACAATGAGCAGTTCTTC.

In this sample, this clonotype turned up many times. CDR3 in amino acids: CASSGTAANYGYTF. CDR3 in DNA: TGTGCCAGCAGTGGGACAGCTGCTAACTATGGCTACACCTTC. This rearrangement joins TRBV9 to TRBJ1-2; 7 bases are shared with TRBD1. J was trimmed by 0 bases and V by 5 bases; bases with no gene match: 4. The CDR3 is 14 residues long. Germline values: CDR1 SGDLS, CDR2 YYNGEE.

This clonotype was recorded a few times. The V gene is TRBV9, the J gene TRBJ1-3; tentatively, D is TRBD1 (6 bases). The V end lost 3 bases, the J end lost 12 bases, and 13 bases lay between the germline ends. This CDR3 is built from 12 residues. CDR1 is SGDLS and CDR2 is YYNGEE in the germline V gene. CDR3 in amino acids: CASSEPGHYIYF. CDR3 sequence (DNA): TGTGCCAGCAGCGAACCGGGACACTACATATATTTT.

This clonotype showed up many times. V and J are TRBV9 and TRBJ2-1, with D possibly TRBD2 on 6 matching bases. Germline V lookup: CDR1 SGDLS, CDR2 YYNGEE. V was clipped by 4 bases and J by 6 bases, with 14 bases between them. This CDR3 is built from 14 residues. The CDR3 is CASSLGTLPNEQFF. The CDR3 DNA is TGTGCCAGCAGCCTTGGGACTCTTCCCAATGAGCAGTTCTTC.

This rearrangement joins TRBV9 to TRBJ2-5; D remains unclear. V was trimmed by 4 bases and J by 0 bases, leaving 16 bases between them. CDR3 length equals 16 residues. CDR1 and CDR2 from the germline V gene are SGDLS and YYNGEE. This chain's CDR3 is CASSKRPTLYQETQYF. The CDR3 nucleotides read TGTGCCAGCAGCAAAAGGCCAACCCTGTACCAAGAGACCCAGTACTTC.

This clonotype was counted many times. The chain has TRBV7-2 and TRBJ1-4; TRBD1 agrees at 7 bases. With V trimmed by 5 bases and J by 0 bases, 15 bases remained unmatched. The CDR3 is 19 amino acids. The germline gives CDR1 SGHTA, CDR2 FQGNSA. The CDR3 nucleotides are TGTGCCAGCAGCCATAGCGATCCGGGACAGAAAACAACTAATGAAAAACTGTTTTTT. This codes for CASSHSDPGQKTTNEKLFF.

This clonotype has a count of ten or more. The V call is TRBV9, the J call TRBJ1-5; possible D gene TRBD1, 5 bases. Germline assignment: CDR1 SGDLS and CDR2 YYNGEE. The CDR3 loop spans 14 amino acids. V dropped 3 bases and J dropped 0 bases, with 7 bases sitting between them. This chain's CDR3 is CASSGGYSNQPQHF. The CDR3 DNA reads as TGTGCCAGCAGCGGGGGCTATAGCAATCAGCCCCAGCATTTT.

Many counts were recorded for this clonotype. Written as DNA, the CDR3 is TGTGCCAGCAGCGAAACTAGCGGTTACACAGATACGCAGTATTTT. Translated, it gives CASSETSGYTDTQYF. The chain joins TRBV9 to TRBJ2-3, with TRBD2 matching 8 bases. The CDR3 spans 15 residues. The ends lost 3 bases at V and 2 bases at J; junction bases unmatched: 5. CDR1 is SGDLS, CDR2 YYNGEE, per germline.

The chain's CDR3 is CASSRGGGDQFF. The CDR3 DNA reads TGTGCCAGCAGCCGCGGGGGCGGGGATCAGTTCTTC. The V gene is TRBV9, the J gene TRBJ2-1, with D maybe TRBD2 (7 bases). CDR1 is SGDLS and CDR2 is YYNGEE in the germline V gene. V was cut by 4 bases and J by 13 bases, with 15 bases left in between. This CDR3 is 12 amino acids long.